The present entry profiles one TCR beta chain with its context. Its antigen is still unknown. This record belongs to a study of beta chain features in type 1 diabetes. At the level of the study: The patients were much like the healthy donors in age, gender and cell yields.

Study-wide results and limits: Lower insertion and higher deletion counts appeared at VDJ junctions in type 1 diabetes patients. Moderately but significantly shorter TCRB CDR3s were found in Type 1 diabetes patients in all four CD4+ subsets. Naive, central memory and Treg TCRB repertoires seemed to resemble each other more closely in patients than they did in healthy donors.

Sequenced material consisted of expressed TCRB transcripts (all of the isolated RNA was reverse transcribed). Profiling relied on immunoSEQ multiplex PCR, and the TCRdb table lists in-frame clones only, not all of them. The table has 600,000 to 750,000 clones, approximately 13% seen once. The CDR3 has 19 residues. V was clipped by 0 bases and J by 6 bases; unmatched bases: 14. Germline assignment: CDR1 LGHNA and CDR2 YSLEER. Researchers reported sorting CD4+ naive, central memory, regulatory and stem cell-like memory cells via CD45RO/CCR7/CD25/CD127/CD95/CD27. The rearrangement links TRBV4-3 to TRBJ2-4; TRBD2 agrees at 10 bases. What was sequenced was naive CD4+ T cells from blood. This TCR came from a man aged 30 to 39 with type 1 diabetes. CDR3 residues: CASSQDGILAGAPGNIQYF. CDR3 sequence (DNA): TGCGCCAGCAGCCAAGATGGGATCCTAGCGGGGGCCCCTGGAAACATTCAGTACTTC.